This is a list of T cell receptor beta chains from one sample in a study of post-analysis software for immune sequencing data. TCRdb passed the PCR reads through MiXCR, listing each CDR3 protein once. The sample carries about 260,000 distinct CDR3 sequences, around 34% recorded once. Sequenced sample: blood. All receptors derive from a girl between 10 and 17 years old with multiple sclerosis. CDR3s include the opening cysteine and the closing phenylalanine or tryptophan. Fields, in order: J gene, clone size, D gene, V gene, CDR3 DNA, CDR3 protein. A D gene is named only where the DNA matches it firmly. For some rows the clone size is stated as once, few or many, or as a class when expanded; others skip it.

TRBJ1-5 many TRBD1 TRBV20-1 TGCAGTGCTAGAGATCCGGGACAGGGGTTTCAGCCCCAGCATTTT CSARDPGQGFQPQHF
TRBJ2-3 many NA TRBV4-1 TGCGCCAGCAGCCAAGTAGCAACAGATACGCAGTATTTT CASSQVATDTQYF
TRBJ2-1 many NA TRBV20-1 TGCAGTGCTAGAGATCGCACGGGGGGCTGGAATGAGCAGTTCTTC CSARDRTGGWNEQFF
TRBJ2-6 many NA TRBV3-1 TGTGCCAGCAGCCATCGTACGTCTGGGGCCAACGTCCTGACTTTC CASSHRTSGANVLTF
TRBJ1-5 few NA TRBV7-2 TGTGCCAGCAGCAGAGGGCAGGGAGGCGTTGTTTATCAGCCCCAGCATTTT CASSRGQGGVVYQPQHF
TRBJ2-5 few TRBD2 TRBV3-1 TGTGCCAGCAGCCAAGGAACTAGCGGGATCCAAGAGACCCAGTACTTC CASSQGTSGIQETQYF
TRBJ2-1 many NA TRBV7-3 TGTGCCAGCAGCCCTGGGACTTCCGACCCTAGCTCCTACAATGAGCAGTTCTTC CASSPGTSDPSSYNEQFF
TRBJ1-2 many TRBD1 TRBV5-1 TGCGCCAGCAGCTTGGAAGGGACAGTGCTTGGCTACACCTTC CASSLEGTVLGYTF
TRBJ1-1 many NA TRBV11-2 TGTGCCAGCAGCCTAGCTTCGTTTGGGAACACTGAAGCTTTCTTT CASSLASFGNTEAFF
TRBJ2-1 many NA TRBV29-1 TGCAGCGTCCTACGGGGGAGGGGGCGGGTGCAGTTCTTC CSVLRGRGRVQFF
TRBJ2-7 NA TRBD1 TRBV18 TGTGCCAGCTCACGCGTACATTTAGGGACAGGGGAGGCCTACGAGCAGTACTTC CASSRVHLGTGEAYEQYF
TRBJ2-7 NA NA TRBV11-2 TGTGCCAGCAGCTTAGGGTCGGGATTCTACTACGAGCAGTACTTC CASSLGSGFYYEQYF
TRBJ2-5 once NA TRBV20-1 TGCAGTGCCCTTCGGGTAGGCCAAGAGACCCAGTACTTC CSALRVGQETQYF
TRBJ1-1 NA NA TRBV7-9 TGTGCCAGCAGCTTACACGTCTCCCCTGAAGCTTTCTTT CASSLHVSPEAFF
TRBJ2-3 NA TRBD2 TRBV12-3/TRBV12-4 TGTGCCAGCAGTTTATTAATCGGGGCTAGCGGGAGGGCAGATGTGCAGTATTTT CASSLLIGASGRADVQYF
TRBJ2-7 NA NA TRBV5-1 TGCGCCAGCAGCCAAGGGGACGGTTCATTCTACGAGCAGTACTTC CASSQGDGSFYEQYF
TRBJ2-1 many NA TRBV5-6 TGTGCCAGCAGCTTGGGTAAGGAGCAGTTCTTC CASSLGKEQFF
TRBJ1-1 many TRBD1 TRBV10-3 TGTGCCATCGGGACAGCAATGAACACTGAAGCTTTCTTT CAIGTAMNTEAFF
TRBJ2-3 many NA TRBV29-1 TGCAGCGTTGAAGGGCAGGGAACAGATACGCAGTATTTT CSVEGQGTDTQYF
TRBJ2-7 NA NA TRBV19 TGTGCCAGCTGCGAGGAAGATTCCTCCTACGAGCAGTACTTC CASCEEDSSYEQYF
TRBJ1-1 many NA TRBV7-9 TGTGCCAGCAGCCTACAGGGCCGAACTGAAGCTTTCTTT CASSLQGRTEAFF
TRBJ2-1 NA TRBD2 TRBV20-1 TGCAGTGCCCTAGCGGGGAACTCCTACAATGAGCAGTTCTTC CSALAGNSYNEQFF
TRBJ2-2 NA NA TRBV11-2 TGTGCCAGCAGCTCCAATGCCGGGGAGCTGTTTTTT CASSSNAGELFF
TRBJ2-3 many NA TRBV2 TGTGCCAGCAGTAGGACTGGGGGCACAGATACGCAGTATTTT CASSRTGGTDTQYF
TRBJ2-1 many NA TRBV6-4 TGTGCCAGCAGTGAATCAGCTAACAATGAGCAGTTCTTC CASSESANNEQFF
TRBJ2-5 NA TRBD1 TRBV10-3 TGTGCCATCAGTGAGTCCGCGACAGGGCAAGAGACCCAGTACTTC CAISESATGQETQYF